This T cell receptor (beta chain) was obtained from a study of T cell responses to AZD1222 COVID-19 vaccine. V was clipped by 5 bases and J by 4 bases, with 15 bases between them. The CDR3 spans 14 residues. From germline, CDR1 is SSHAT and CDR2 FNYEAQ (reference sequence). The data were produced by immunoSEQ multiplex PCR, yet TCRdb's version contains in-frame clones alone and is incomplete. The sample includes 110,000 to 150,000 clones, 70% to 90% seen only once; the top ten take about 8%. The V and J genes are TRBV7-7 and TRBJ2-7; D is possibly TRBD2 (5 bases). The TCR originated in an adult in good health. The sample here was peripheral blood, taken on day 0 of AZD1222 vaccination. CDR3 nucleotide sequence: TGTGCCAGCAGCCCTGGTTCTAGCTATTACGAGCAGTACTTC. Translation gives CASSPGSSYYEQYF.